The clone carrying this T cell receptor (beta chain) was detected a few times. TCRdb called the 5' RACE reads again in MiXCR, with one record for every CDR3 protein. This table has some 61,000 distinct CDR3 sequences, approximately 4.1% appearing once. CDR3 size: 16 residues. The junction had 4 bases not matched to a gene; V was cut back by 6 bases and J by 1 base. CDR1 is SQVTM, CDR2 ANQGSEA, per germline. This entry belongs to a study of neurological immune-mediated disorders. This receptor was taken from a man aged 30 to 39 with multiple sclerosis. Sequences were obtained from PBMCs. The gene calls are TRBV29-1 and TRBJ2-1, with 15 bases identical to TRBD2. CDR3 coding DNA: TGCAGCGTGGGGACTAGCGGGGGGCTTTCCTACAATGAGCAGTTCTTC. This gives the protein CSVGTSGGLSYNEQFF.